This T cell receptor beta chain was obtained from a study of T cells expressing NK-cell markers. The overall study: HCMV seropositivity marked seven of the eight sequenced donors; one was seronegative. Study-wide results and limits: Several donors' CD3+CD56-NKG2C+ cells were dominated by the same clonotypes.

A 5'RACE template switching approach incorporating UMIs was used to make TCR beta cDNA. TCRdb reworked the 5' RACE reads into one entry per CDR3 protein, no DNA. The listing records around 15,000 distinct CDR3 sequences. The CDR3 is made up of 15 amino acids. Germline V gene lookup returns CDR1 SQVTM and CDR2 ANQGSEA. About this clonotype: Its antigen remains unidentified.

Sample: blood T cells: a sorted CD56 or NKG2C T cell subset, CD4+ or CD8+ T cells, or bulk PBMC T cells (not recorded which). V and J are TRBV29-1 and TRBJ2-1; TCRdb returns TRBD1, unconfirmable since there is no DNA. This clonotype originated in a man aged 18-70 years in good health. The CDR3 sequence is CSVVPRDPSFNEQFF.